This T cell receptor (beta chain) is drawn from a study of shared T cell receptors in the human thymus. Trimming cost V 1 base and J 0 bases; bases outside gene matches: 3. Germline CDR1 LNHDA, CDR2 SQIVND (reference sequence). This CDR3 contains 16 residues. The assay was immunoSEQ multiplex PCR, and TCRdb's table has in-frame clones only and misses some. This sample carries about 660,000 clones, around nine tenths of them seen once, and the ten largest clones take about 0.01%. The data also belong to a second study, concerning human thymus T cells. That paper notes: Corrective heart surgery yielded the resections from which the thymus tissue came. Within thymic and blood repertoires, V and J gene usage appeared to be biased.

This TCR derives from a boy younger than two with a congenital heart defect. The gene calls are TRBV19 and TRBJ2-3; 8 bases map to TRBD2. What was sequenced was thymocytes. CDR3 region: CASSIGPSGSTDTQYF. The CDR3 region has the DNA TGTGCCAGTAGTATAGGCCCTAGCGGGAGCACAGATACGCAGTATTTT.